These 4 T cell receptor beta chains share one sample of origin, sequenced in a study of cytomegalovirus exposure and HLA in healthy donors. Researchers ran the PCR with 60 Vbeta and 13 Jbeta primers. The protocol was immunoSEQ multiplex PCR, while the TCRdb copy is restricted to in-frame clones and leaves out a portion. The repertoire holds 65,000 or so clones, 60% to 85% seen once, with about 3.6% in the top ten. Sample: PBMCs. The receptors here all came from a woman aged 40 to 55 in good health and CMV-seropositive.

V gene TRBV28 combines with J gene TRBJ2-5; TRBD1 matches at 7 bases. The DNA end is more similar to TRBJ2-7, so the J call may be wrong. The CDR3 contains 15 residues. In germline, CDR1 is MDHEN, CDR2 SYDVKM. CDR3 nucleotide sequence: TGTGCCAGCAGTTCCTCCGGGACAGCGTCCTACGAGCAGTACTTC. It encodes CASSSSGTASYEQYF.

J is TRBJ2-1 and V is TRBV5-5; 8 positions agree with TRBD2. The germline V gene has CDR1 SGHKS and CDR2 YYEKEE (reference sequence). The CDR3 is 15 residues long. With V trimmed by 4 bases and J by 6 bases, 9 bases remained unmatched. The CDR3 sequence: CASSQTSGLFNEQFF. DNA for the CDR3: TGTGCCAGCAGCCAAACTAGCGGCTTATTCAATGAGCAGTTCTTC.

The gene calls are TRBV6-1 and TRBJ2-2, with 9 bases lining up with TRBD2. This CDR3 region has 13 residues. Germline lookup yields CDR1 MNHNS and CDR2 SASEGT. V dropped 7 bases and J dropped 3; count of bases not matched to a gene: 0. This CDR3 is CASTSGDTGELFF. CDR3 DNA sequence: TGTGCCAGCACTAGCGGGGACACCGGGGAGCTGTTTTTT.

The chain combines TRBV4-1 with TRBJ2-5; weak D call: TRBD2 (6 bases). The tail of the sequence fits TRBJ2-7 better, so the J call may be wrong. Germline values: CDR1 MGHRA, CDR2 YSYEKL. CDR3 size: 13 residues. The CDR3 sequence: CASSQDREYEQYF. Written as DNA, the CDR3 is TGCGCCAGCAGCCAAGACCGGGAGTACGAGCAGTACTTC.